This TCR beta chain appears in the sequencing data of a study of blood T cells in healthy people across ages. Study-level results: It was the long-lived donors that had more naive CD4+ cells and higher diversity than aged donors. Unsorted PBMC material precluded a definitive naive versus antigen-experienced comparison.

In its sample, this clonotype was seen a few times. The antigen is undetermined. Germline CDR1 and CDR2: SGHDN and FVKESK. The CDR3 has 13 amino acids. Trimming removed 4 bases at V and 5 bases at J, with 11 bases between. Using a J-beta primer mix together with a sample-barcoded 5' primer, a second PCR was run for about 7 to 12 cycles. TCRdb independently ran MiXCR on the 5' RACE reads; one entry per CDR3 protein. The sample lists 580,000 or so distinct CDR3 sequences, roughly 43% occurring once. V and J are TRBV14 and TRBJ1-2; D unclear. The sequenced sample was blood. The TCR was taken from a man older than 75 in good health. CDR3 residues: CASSPMADYGYTF. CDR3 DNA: TGTGCCAGCAGCCCCATGGCGGATTATGGCTACACCTTC.